The 29 T cell receptor beta chains below come from one sample, sequenced in a study of T cells after yellow fever vaccination. TCRdb reanalysed the 5' RACE reads using MiXCR and keeps one entry per CDR3 protein. The sample holds a few hundred thousand distinct CDR3 sequences; about 15% are singletons and the top ten take roughly 17%. Sequenced here: PBMCs, sampled about 5 days after the first yellow fever vaccination. All receptors come from a man aged 18 to 29 who received the YFV17D yellow fever vaccine.

This clonotype was seen more than once but under ten times. The CDR3 reads CAISESRLSTGELFF. In nucleotides, the CDR3 is TGTGCCATCAGTGAGTCGAGGCTATCCACCGGGGAGCTGTTTTTT. The rearrangement links TRBV10-3 to TRBJ2-2; no reliable D call. The CDR3 consists of 15 residues. With 0 bases removed from V and 4 bases from J, the gap between germline ends came to 9 bases. Germline loops: CDR1 ENHRY, CDR2 SYGVKD.

The chain couples TRBV7-2 to TRBJ2-3; D not certain. CDR1 and CDR2 (germline): SGHTA, FQGNSA. Trimming pared 5 bases from V and 6 bases from J, leaving 12 bases between. This CDR3 comprises 13 residues. CDR3 loop: CASSIGQEDTQYF. CDR3 nucleotides: TGTGCCAGCAGCATCGGTCAGGAGGATACGCAGTATTTT. Looking up the rest from reference TRBV7-2 and TRBJ2-3 gives the full variable domain: GAGVSQSPSNKVTEKGKDVELRCDPISGHTALYWYRQSLGQGLEFLIYFQGNSAPDKSGLPSDRFSAERTGGSVSTLTIQRTQQEDSAVYLCASSIGQEDTQYFGPGTRLTVL.

The chain couples TRBV28 to TRBJ2-3; no clear D. Germline V gives CDR1 MDHEN, CDR2 SYDVKM. V gave up 6 bases and J gave up 1 base, with 14 bases separating them. CDR3 length equals 15 residues. Here the CDR3 DNA reads TGTGCCAGCAGCCCAGGTGACTCCGGCACAGATACGCAGTATTTT. Protein product: CASSPGDSGTDTQYF. Filled out from reference TRBV28 and TRBJ2-3, the complete variable domain reads DVKVTQSSRYLVKRTGEKVFLECVQDMDHENMFWYRQDPGLGLRLIYFSYDVKMKEKGDIPEGYSVSREKKERFSLILESASTNQTSMYLCASSPGDSGTDTQYFGPGTRLTVL.

The sample holds many counts of this clonotype. The V and J genes are TRBV12-3 or TRBV12-4 and TRBJ1-1; tentative D call: TRBD1 (5 bases). V dropped 6 bases and J dropped 5 bases, with 13 bases sitting between them. CDR3 length equals 13 residues. CDR3 nucleotide sequence: TGTGCCAGCAGGAACACGGGGGAAACTGAAGCTTTCTTT. Residues: CASRNTGETEAFF.

This chain connects TRBV27 to TRBJ2-1; no clear D. With 3 bases removed from V and 3 bases from J, the gap between germline ends came to 18 bases. The CDR3 totals 17 residues. Germline V gene lookup returns CDR1 MNHEY and CDR2 SMNVEV (reference sequence). This chain's CDR3 is CASSLGLGRHSYNEQFF. CDR3 in DNA: TGTGCCAGCAGTTTGGGGTTGGGCAGGCATAGCTACAATGAGCAGTTCTTC.

This clonotype has just a few counts. This chain uses TRBV6-1 with TRBJ1-4, with D perhaps TRBD1 (5 bases). This CDR3 is 14 amino acids long. CDR1 and CDR2 from the germline V gene are MNHNS and SASEGT. The V gene lost 8 bases and the J gene lost 8 bases, with 18 bases spanning the gap. CDR3 amino acids: CASRRGRESEKLFF. DNA for the CDR3: TGTGCCAGCCGCCGGGGGAGGGAGTCGGAAAAACTGTTTTTT.

This clonotype appeared a few times. The gene calls are TRBV4-1 and TRBJ1-2; D is unresolved. This CDR3 spans 17 amino acids. V lost 0 bases to trimming and J lost 4 bases, with 18 bases between them. CDR1 and CDR2 (germline): MGHRA, YSYEKL. Here the CDR3 reads CASSQDVSSPLIYGYTF. In nucleotides, the CDR3 is TGCGCCAGCAGCCAAGATGTCAGCTCACCGCTTATCTATGGCTACACCTTC.

The chain joins TRBV10-2 to TRBJ1-5; D is perhaps TRBD1 (6 bases). With 7 bases removed from V and 8 bases from J, the gap between germline ends came to 18 bases. The CDR3 runs to 14 residues. Germline loops: CDR1 WSHSY, CDR2 SAAADI. CDR3 region: CASKENREEKPQHF. The CDR3 DNA follows: TGCGCCAGCAAAGAGAACAGGGAAGAAAAGCCCCAGCATTTT.

The chain couples TRBV4-2 to TRBJ1-1; D unclear. Germline V gene sequence: CDR1 LGHNA, CDR2 YNFKEQ. This CDR3 region has 15 residues. Trimming took 0 bases from V and 1 from J, leaving 9 bases between them. The CDR3 coding sequence is TGTGCCAGCAGCCAAGACTTGTACCAGAACACTGAAGCTTTCTTT. As protein: CASSQDLYQNTEAFF.

There are a few counts of this clonotype. The chain has TRBV5-1 and TRBJ2-5; 9 nucleotides match TRBD2. The CDR3 spans 13 residues. The V segment lost 4 bases and the J segment 14 bases; nucleotides outside the gene matches: 12. Germline-derived CDR1 and CDR2 are SGHRS and YFSETQ. DNA of the CDR3: TGCGCCAGCAGCCTTTCCTGGCTAGCGGGGACTTACTTC. Its translation: CASSLSWLAGTYF.

V is TRBV6-5 and J is TRBJ2-3; D is undetermined. Germline assignment: CDR1 MNHEY and CDR2 SVGAGI. The V end lost 3 bases, the J end lost 3 bases, and 10 bases lay between the germline ends. This CDR3 region has 14 residues. The CDR3 coding sequence is TGTGCCAGCAGTTATGAAGCACTGACAGATACGCAGTATTTT. As protein: CASSYEALTDTQYF.

This chain links TRBV5-4 with TRBJ1-1, with TRBD1 matching over 8 bases. Germline V gene lookup returns CDR1 SGHNT and CDR2 YYREEE (reference sequence). The V and J ends lost 2 bases and 4 bases, in that order; junction bases with no gene match: 4. The length of the CDR3 is 14 residues. DNA for the CDR3: TGTGCCAGCAGCTTTAACAGGGGGACCACTGAAGCTTTCTTT. Protein product: CASSFNRGTTEAFF.

V is TRBV5-1 and J is TRBJ1-1; TRBD1 matches at 8 bases. From germline, CDR1 is SGHRS and CDR2 YFSETQ. The CDR3 sequence is 17 residues long. With 0 bases clipped from V and 7 bases from J, the junction kept 14 bases outside the gene matches. The CDR3 loop reads CASSLGPRQGLKGEAFF. In nucleotides, the CDR3 is TGCGCCAGCAGCTTGGGTCCGCGACAGGGGTTGAAGGGTGAAGCTTTCTTT.

This chain uses TRBV24-1 with TRBJ2-1, with TRBD2 matching over 8 bases. Losses at the gene ends were 7 bases for V and 7 bases for J; bases not matched to a gene: 8. The CDR3 spans 14 residues. Germline loops: CDR1 KGHDR, CDR2 SFDVKD. CDR3 residues: CATSAGGSGNEQFF. The CDR3 DNA reads TGTGCCACCAGCGCGGGGGGCTCGGGGAATGAGCAGTTCTTC.

The V call is TRBV12-3 or TRBV12-4, the J call TRBJ1-1; TRBD1 aligns across 7 bases. CDR3 length equals 15 residues. J lost 3 bases, V lost 4 bases, and 8 bases had no gene match. This chain's CDR3 is CASSSNRGRDTEAFF. In nucleotides, the CDR3 is TGTGCCAGCAGTTCCAACAGGGGTAGGGACACTGAAGCTTTCTTT.

This clonotype has a handful of counts. This chain links TRBV20-1 with TRBJ2-7; 9 positions agree with TRBD2. The CDR3 is made up of 14 amino acids. Germline V gives CDR1 DFQATT, CDR2 SNEGSKA (reference sequence). Germline trimming cut 5 bases from V and 3 bases from J; bases unmatched to any gene: 8. CDR3 residues: CSAHATSGYYEQYF. CDR3 bases: TGCAGTGCTCATGCGACTAGCGGATACTACGAGCAGTACTTC.

This clonotype was found a few times. The chain couples TRBV5-5 to TRBJ2-7, with 9 bases lining up with TRBD1. This CDR3 is built from 14 residues. After removal of 4 bases from V and 5 bases from J, the junction contained 7 bases not matched to a gene. Germline assignment: CDR1 SGHKS and CDR2 YYEKEE (reference sequence). The CDR3 bases are TGTGCCAGCAGCCCCGACAGGGGGTTCAACGAGCAGTACTTC. Translating gives CASSPDRGFNEQYF.

This rearrangement joins TRBV7-2 to TRBJ1-2; TRBD1 aligns across 8 bases. Germline V gives CDR1 SGHTA, CDR2 FQGNSA. The CDR3 contains 16 residues. Losses at the gene ends were 5 bases for V and 3 bases for J; bases not matched to a gene: 11. The CDR3: CASSRDVRGRHYGYTF. In nucleotides, the CDR3 is TGTGCCAGCAGCCGCGACGTCAGGGGGCGGCACTATGGCTACACCTTC.

V is TRBV5-1 and J is TRBJ2-2; 7 bases match TRBD1. Germline assignment: CDR1 SGHRS and CDR2 YFSETQ. This CDR3 is 16 amino acids long. The junction had 8 bases not matched to a gene; V was cut back by 6 bases and J by 0 bases. The CDR3 DNA sequence: TGCGCCAGCACCATCCCCACAGGGGCGAACACCGGGGAGCTGTTTTTT. Protein: CASTIPTGANTGELFF.

This clonotype was recorded a few times. The rearrangement links TRBV2 to TRBJ1-3; D may be TRBD1 (5 bases). Germline V CDR1 and CDR2: SNHLY, FYNNEI. Trimming took 8 bases from V and 0 from J, leaving 11 bases between them. This CDR3 contains 14 residues. In DNA, the CDR3 is TGTGCCAGCCAGGGAGGGAACTCTGGAAACACCATATATTTT. Residues: CASQGGNSGNTIYF. The full variable domain, completed using reference TRBV2 and TRBJ1-3, is EPEVTQTPSHQVTQMGQEVILRCVPISNHLYFYWYRQILGQKVEFLVSFYNNEISEKSEIFDDQFSVERPDGSNFTLKIRSTKLEDSAMYFCASQGGNSGNTIYFGEGSWLTVV.

A few counts support this clonotype. The V gene is TRBV5-1, the J gene TRBJ1-2; no definite D call. V was clipped by 4 bases and J by 8 bases, with 15 bases between them. The CDR3 is made up of 13 amino acids. Per germline, CDR1 SGHRS and CDR2 YFSETQ. The chain's CDR3 is CASSVNHGRGYTF. Here the CDR3 DNA reads TGCGCCAGCAGCGTGAACCATGGTAGAGGCTACACCTTC.

This chain links TRBV7-2 with TRBJ1-6; D is unresolved. The germline V gene encodes CDR1 SGHTA and CDR2 FQGNSA. The V end lost 3 bases, the J end lost 0 bases, and 6 bases lay between the germline ends. There are 15 residues in the CDR3. The CDR3 is CASSLQSSYNSPLHF. The DNA of the CDR3 is TGTGCCAGCAGCTTGCAGAGCTCCTATAATTCACCCCTCCACTTT.

There are a few counts of this clonotype. V gene TRBV7-2 combines with J gene TRBJ2-1; maybe TRBD2 (7 bases). The ends were cut back, 5 bases at V and 0 bases at J, with 14 bases in the middle. Germline loops: CDR1 SGHTA, CDR2 FQGNSA. This CDR3 spans 16 amino acids. The CDR3 sequence: CASSLKGGSSYNEQFF. CDR3 nucleotide sequence: TGTGCCAGCAGCCTTAAGGGGGGGAGCTCCTACAATGAGCAGTTCTTC.

The chain uses TRBV5-1 and TRBJ1-3; D unclear. The germline V gene encodes CDR1 SGHRS and CDR2 YFSETQ. The CDR3 is 15 residues long. V was clipped by 5 bases and J by 0 bases, with 12 bases between them. The CDR3 here is CASRLDGNSGNTIYF. CDR3 coding DNA: TGCGCCAGCAGACTAGACGGGAACTCTGGAAACACCATATATTTT. The complete variable domain, with remaining parts taken from reference TRBV5-1 and TRBJ1-3, reads KAGVTQTPRYLIKTRGQQVTLSCSPISGHRSVSWYQQTPGQGLQFLFEYFSETQRNKGNFPGRFSGRQFSNSRSEMNVSTLELGDSALYLCASRLDGNSGNTIYFGEGSWLTVV.

The chain couples TRBV27 to TRBJ2-7; the D is unclear. The CDR3 loop spans 15 amino acids. The V gene's germline CDR1 is MNHEY and CDR2 SMNVEV (reference sequence). V shed 4 bases and J shed 1 base, with 14 bases lying between them. CDR3 residues: CASSSAVGLSYEQYV. CDR3 coding DNA: TGTGCCAGCAGTTCCGCGGTAGGGCTGTCCTACGAGCAGTACGTC.

This clonotype has only a few counts. The gene calls are TRBV6-5 and TRBJ2-3; the D call may be TRBD1 or TRBD2 (5 bases each). Germline V CDR1 and CDR2: MNHEY, SVGAGI. The CDR3 length is 18 residues. V was shortened by 0 bases and J by 3 bases, with 19 bases between the two germline ends. This CDR3 is CASSYSSGTRGQTDTQYF. DNA for the CDR3: TGTGCCAGCAGTTACTCTAGTGGCACGAGGGGCCAAACAGATACGCAGTATTTT.

This clonotype was seen repeatedly, ten times or more. The V and J genes are TRBV5-1 and TRBJ2-1; D gene unclear. The germline V gene has CDR1 SGHRS and CDR2 YFSETQ. This CDR3 is 12 amino acids long. Trimming removed 1 base at V and 7 bases at J, with 6 bases between. The CDR3 here is CASSLWANEQFF. The CDR3, as DNA: TGCGCCAGCAGCTTGTGGGCGAATGAGCAGTTCTTC.

This clonotype was seen more than once but under ten times. The J gene is TRBJ2-7, the V gene TRBV5-1; TRBD2 matches 12 bases. This CDR3 is built from 15 residues. Germline CDR1 and CDR2: SGHRS and YFSETQ. V was pared by 5 bases and J by 3 bases, with 6 bases of the junction left unmatched. DNA of the CDR3: TGCGCCAGCAGTTGGACTAGCGGGGCCTACTACGAGCAGTACTTC. Protein sequence: CASSWTSGAYYEQYF.

This clonotype was recorded many times. The DNA of the CDR3 is TGCGCCAGCAGCTTGAGGGGCCCTGGGGCCAACGTCCTGACTTTC. This codes for CASSLRGPGANVLTF. The J gene is TRBJ2-6, the V gene TRBV5-1; tentatively, D is TRBD1 (5 bases). This CDR3 is built from 15 residues. Germline V gene lookup returns CDR1 SGHRS and CDR2 YFSETQ. With 1 base removed from V and 2 bases from J, the gap between germline ends came to 7 bases.